This T cell receptor (beta chain) was sequenced in a study of CD8 T cells in ankylosing spondylitis. Unmatched junction bases numbered 6, after V lost 4 bases and J lost 5 bases. Per germline, CDR1 MNHEY and CDR2 SVGAGI. This CDR3 has 15 amino acids. TCRdb re-derived calls from the 5' RACE reads in MiXCR, one entry per CDR3 protein. Of some 350,000 distinct CDR3 sequences in the sample, about 15% are singletons; the top ten hold 1.1%. The rearrangement links TRBV6-5 to TRBJ2-5; 11 positions match TRBD1. The sequencing input was blood, either unsorted or a sorted T cell fraction (not recorded which). The sequence came from a male donor with ankylosing spondylitis or in good health (not recorded which). The CDR3 DNA reads as TGTGCCAGCAGTTTCAGGACAGGGGGCGACGAGACCCAGTACTTC. This gives the protein CASSFRTGGDETQYF.